One and the same sample provided the 6 T cell receptor beta chains below, sequenced in a study of blood T cell repertoires in COVID-19. The data were produced by immunoSEQ multiplex PCR, yet TCRdb's version contains in-frame clones alone and is incomplete. Among 150,000 to 200,000 clones listed, around 80% were seen once. Material for sequencing was PBMCs or T cells enriched from blood (not recorded which). The source is a man between 60 and 75 years old who had been exposed to COVID-19.

The rearrangement uses TRBV6-5 and TRBJ1-2; unclear D gene. The CDR3 sequence is 14 residues long. Germline lookup yields CDR1 MNHEY and CDR2 SVGAGI. The V and J ends lost 8 bases and 4 bases respectively, with 17 bases between them. CDR3 sequence reads: CASFRPGKSYGYTF. CDR3 in DNA: TGTGCCAGCTTCCGGCCGGGGAAATCCTATGGCTACACCTTC.

V and J are TRBV10-2 and TRBJ1-1, with 7 nucleotides matching TRBD1. CDR3 length: 11 amino acids. V lost 7 bases to trimming and J lost 6 bases; unmatched junction nucleotides: 2. Germline CDR1 and CDR2: WSHSY and SAAADI. This chain's CDR3 is CASTGGAEAFF. CDR3 DNA: TGCGCCAGCACAGGGGGAGCTGAAGCTTTCTTT.

This chain uses TRBV11-3 with TRBJ1-2; D is unresolved. The V and J ends lost 0 bases and 6 bases respectively, with 11 bases between them. The CDR3 has 14 amino acids. Germline CDR1 SGHNT, CDR2 YENEEA. CDR3 in amino acids: CASSLDLGVHGYTF. In DNA, the CDR3 is TGTGCCAGCAGCTTAGATCTGGGCGTTCATGGCTACACCTTC.

The rearrangement links TRBV7-2 to TRBJ2-7, with D perhaps TRBD2 (5 bases). This CDR3 is 15 amino acids long. From germline, CDR1 is SGHTA and CDR2 FQGNSA. Between the trimmed V and J ends, which lost 2 bases and 5 bases, there was a span of 16 bases. The CDR3 reads CASSLLSFLAHEQYF. CDR3 sequence (DNA): TGTGCCAGCAGCTTACTCAGTTTCCTAGCCCACGAGCAGTACTTC.

The chain carries TRBV11-2 and TRBJ1-5, with 7 bases fitting TRBD1. The J segment lost 7 bases and the V segment lost 5 bases, leaving 11 bases of the junction unmatched. This CDR3 is built from 15 residues. CDR1 and CDR2 (germline): SGHAT, FQNNGV. CDR3 bases: TGTGCCAGCAGCCTAAGGGGTCGGACAGGACAGCCCCAGCATTTT. This sequence encodes CASSLRGRTGQPQHF.

The V call is TRBV28, the J call TRBJ2-3; D is perhaps TRBD1 (5 bases). In germline, CDR1 is MDHEN, CDR2 SYDVKM. The CDR3 runs to 12 residues. The V end lost 6 bases, the J end lost 2 bases, and 6 bases lay between the germline ends. The CDR3 reads CASRQATDTQYF. The CDR3 DNA sequence: TGTGCCAGCAGACAGGCCACAGATACGCAGTATTTT. The full variable domain, in which reference TRBV28 and TRBJ2-3 provide the parts outside the CDR3, is DVKVTQSSRYLVKRTGEKVFLECVQDMDHENMFWYRQDPGLGLRLIYFSYDVKMKEKGDIPEGYSVSREKKERFSLILESASTNQTSMYLCASRQATDTQYFGPGTRLTVL.